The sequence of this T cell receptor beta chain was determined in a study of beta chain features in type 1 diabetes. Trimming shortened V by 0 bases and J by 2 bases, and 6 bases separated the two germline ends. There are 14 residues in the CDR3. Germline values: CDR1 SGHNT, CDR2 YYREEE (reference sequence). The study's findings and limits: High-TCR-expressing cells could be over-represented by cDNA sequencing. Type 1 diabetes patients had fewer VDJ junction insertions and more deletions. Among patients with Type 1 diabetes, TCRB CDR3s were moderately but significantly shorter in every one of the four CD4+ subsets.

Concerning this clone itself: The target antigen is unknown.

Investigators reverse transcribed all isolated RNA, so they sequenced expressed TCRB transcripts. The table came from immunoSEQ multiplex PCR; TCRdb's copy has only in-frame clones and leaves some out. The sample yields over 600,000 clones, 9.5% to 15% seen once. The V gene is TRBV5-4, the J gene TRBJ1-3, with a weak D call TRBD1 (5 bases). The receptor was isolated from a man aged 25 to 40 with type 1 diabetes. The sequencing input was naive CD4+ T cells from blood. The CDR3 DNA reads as TGTGCCAGCAGCTTGGGAGGGGCTGGAAACACCATATATTTT. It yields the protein CASSLGGAGNTIYF.